The 13 T cell receptor beta chains in this list originate from one sample, sequenced in a study of cytomegalovirus exposure and HLA in healthy donors. Use of 60 Vbeta and 13 Jbeta primers characterized the PCR. The protocol was immunoSEQ multiplex PCR, while the TCRdb copy is restricted to in-frame clones and leaves out a portion. The top ten hold 32% of the sample, which has about 85,000 clones, over 70% seen once. The specimen sequenced was PBMCs. The receptors stem from a man in his fifties or sixties in good health and CMV-seropositive.

V usage is TRBV11-2 and J usage is TRBJ2-4; 7 positions match TRBD2. J lost 0 bases, V lost 5 bases, and 13 bases had no gene match. This CDR3 comprises 18 residues. Germline V gives CDR1 SGHAT, CDR2 FQNNGV. The CDR3 DNA reads TGTGCCAGCAGCCCTGACGTTGGACTAGGTTTAGCCAAAAACATTCAGTACTTC. This gives the protein CASSPDVGLGLAKNIQYF.

The chain uses TRBV5-1 and TRBJ2-2, with TRBD1 matching over 7 bases. Germline CDR1 reads SGHRS; CDR2 reads YFSETQ. V lost 0 bases and J lost 4; bases outside the gene matches: 6. The CDR3 is 16 residues long. The CDR3 loop is CASSLAAGGVTGELFF. Written as DNA, the CDR3 is TGCGCCAGCAGCTTGGCAGCAGGGGGAGTCACCGGGGAGCTGTTTTTT. Full variable domain (outside the CDR3, taken from reference TRBV5-1 and TRBJ2-2): KAGVTQTPRYLIKTRGQQVTLSCSPISGHRSVSWYQQTPGQGLQFLFEYFSETQRNKGNFPGRFSGRQFSNSRSEMNVSTLELGDSALYLCASSLAAGGVTGELFFGEGSRLTVL.

The V call is TRBV10-3, the J call TRBJ2-7, with 12 bases lining up with TRBD2. The trim removed 7 bases at V and 5 bases at J, leaving 3 bases unmatched. Germline V gives CDR1 ENHRY, CDR2 SYGVKD. The CDR3 length is 13 residues. CDR3 residues: CAITSGREDEQYF. The CDR3 coding sequence is TGTGCCATCACTAGCGGGAGGGAGGACGAGCAGTACTTC.

The chain joins TRBV4-1 to TRBJ2-7; TRBD2 agrees at 8 bases. The trim removed 4 bases at V and 3 bases at J, leaving 23 bases unmatched. Germline CDR1 MGHRA, CDR2 YSYEKL. This CDR3 region has 20 residues. CDR3 sequence: CASSPRPKTLVAGGFYEQYF. CDR3 nucleotides: TGCGCCAGCAGCCCAAGACCAAAAACGCTTGTGGCGGGAGGATTCTACGAGCAGTACTTC.

The table lists this clone with a count of one. The V and J genes are TRBV5-5 and TRBJ1-1, with D perhaps matching TRBD1 (6 bases). The CDR3 has 14 amino acids. The germline V and J ends were trimmed by 0 bases and 1 base, with 7 bases remaining between them. The V gene's germline CDR1 is SGHKS and CDR2 YYEKEE (reference sequence). DNA of the CDR3: TGTGCCAGCAGCTTGGTGGACAGGAACACTGAAGCTTTCTTT. Amino acids: CASSLVDRNTEAFF.

The chain joins TRBV11-2 to TRBJ2-1, with TRBD2 identical over 7 bases. The CDR3 runs 15 residues. Trimming removed 3 bases from V and 4 bases from J; junction bases left unmatched: 6. Germline V gene lookup returns CDR1 SGHAT and CDR2 FQNNGV. CDR3 sequence (DNA): TGTGCCAGCAGCTTGGGCGGGAGTTGGTACAATGAGCAGTTCTTC. This sequence encodes CASSLGGSWYNEQFF. The entire variable domain, with the rest obtained from reference TRBV11-2 and TRBJ2-1, is as follows: EAGVAQSPRYKIIEKRQSVAFWCNPISGHATLYWYQQILGQGPKLLIQFQNNGVVDDSQLPKDRFSAERLKGVDSTLKIQPAKLEDSAVYLCASSLGGSWYNEQFFGPGTRLTVL.

This clone appeared once. The chain uses TRBV6-4 and TRBJ1-1; D call uncertain. The CDR3 runs 13 residues. Trimming removed 6 bases from V and 3 bases from J, with 11 bases in between. From germline, CDR1 is MRHNA and CDR2 SNTAGT. The CDR3 DNA follows: TGTGCCAGCAGACTGGAGGAACACACTGAAGCTTTCTTT. It yields the protein CASRLEEHTEAFF.

The chain combines TRBV30 with TRBJ2-2, with 8 bases matching TRBD2. From germline, CDR1 is GTSNPN and CDR2 SVGIG (reference sequence). V gave up 3 bases and J gave up 4 bases; unmatched junction bases: 4. The CDR3 length is 14 residues. The CDR3 loop is CAWRGTSFTGELFF. The CDR3 coding sequence is TGTGCCTGGAGAGGGACTAGTTTCACCGGGGAGCTGTTTTTT.

Concerning this clone itself: The junction does not match germline at one end; this may be a read error. The chain combines TRBV29-1 with TRBJ2-6, with D possibly being TRBD1 (5 bases). This CDR3 contains 14 residues. The germline V gene encodes CDR1 SQVTM and CDR2 ANQGSEA. CDR3 coding DNA: TGCAGCGTTGCCAATTACTCTGGGGCCAACGGCCTGACTTTC. Its translation: CSVANYSGANGLTF.

The chain has TRBV19 and TRBJ2-1, with 14 bases identical to TRBD2. Germline assignment: CDR1 LNHDA and CDR2 SQIVND (reference sequence). J gave up 15 bases and V 7 bases, and 17 bases lay outside the gene matches. This CDR3 is built from 16 residues. The CDR3, as DNA: TGTGCCAGTATGGGGGCGGGACTAGCGGGAGCAATAAAGCGGTTCTTC. Encoded protein: CASMGAGLAGAIKRFF.

The chain employs TRBV5-6 and TRBJ1-1; 7 bases fit TRBD1. V lost 3 bases, J lost 7 bases, and 18 bases stayed unmatched. The V gene's germline CDR1 is SGHDT and CDR2 YYEEEE. The CDR3 covers 17 residues. Here the CDR3 DNA reads TGTGCCAGCAGCTACCAAACTTGGACAGGCCACGCCGGTGAAGCTTTCTTT. It specifies CASSYQTWTGHAGEAFF.

The V gene is TRBV10-3, the J gene TRBJ2-2; the match to TRBD2 covers 9 bases. Germline V CDR1 and CDR2: ENHRY, SYGVKD. CDR3 length equals 15 residues. The junction had 8 bases not matched to a gene; V was cut back by 6 bases and J by 6 bases. CDR3 DNA: TGTGCCATCAGGGATAGCGGGAGTTTAGCCGGGGAGCTGTTTTTT. This codes for CAIRDSGSLAGELFF.

The V call is TRBV5-1, the J call TRBJ2-1; D may be TRBD2 (5 bases). This CDR3 spans 14 amino acids. Germline values: CDR1 SGHRS, CDR2 YFSETQ. Between the trimmed V and J ends, which lost 4 bases and 6 bases, there was a span of 14 bases. In DNA, the CDR3 is TGCGCCAGCAGCGCGGACTCGACCGTCAATGAGCAGTTCTTC. As protein: CASSADSTVNEQFF.